Sequencing of this TCR beta chain was carried out in a study of cytotoxic CD8 clonotypes in ibrutinib-treated CLL. On the study more broadly: Investigators collected response samples after a median about 12 months of treatment, range 6 to 36.

A 1 in 200,000 to 1 in 1 million T cell depth was the sequencing target. Profiling relied on immunoSEQ multiplex PCR, and the TCRdb table lists in-frame clones only, not all of them. This sample has over 120,000 clones, with roughly 83% found just once. The length of the CDR3 is 13 residues. V was pared by 1 base and J by 8 bases, with 12 bases between. The chain recombines TRBV5-3 with TRBJ1-2; D is undetermined. TRBV5-3 carries the ORF label, with uncertain function. Sequencing was performed on PBMCs, taken after 12 months of ibrutinib treatment. This TCR was sampled from a human donor with chronic lymphocytic leukemia. The CDR3 region is CARSLRCGGGYTF. The CDR3 DNA reads as TGTGCCAGAAGCTTGAGGTGCGGTGGGGGCTACACCTTC.